A single sample gave rise to the 20 T cell receptor beta chains below, sequenced in a study of T cell responses to AZD1222 COVID-19 vaccine. Sequencing used immunoSEQ multiplex PCR; TCRdb keeps in-frame clones, though not all of them. This table has 150,000 or so clones, roughly nine tenths appearing once. The material sequenced was peripheral blood, taken 28 days after the second AZD1222 dose. The receptors stem from an adult who received the AZD1222 COVID-19 vaccine.

This clone is a singleton in its sample. The CDR3 here is CSVDSSYGYTF. DNA of the CDR3: TGCAGCGTTGACAGCTCCTATGGCTACACCTTC. The rearrangement joins TRBV29-1 to TRBJ1-2; no clear D gene. There are 11 residues in the CDR3. CDR1 is SQVTM, CDR2 ANQGSEA, per germline. Trimming pared 3 bases from V and 4 bases from J, leaving 6 bases between.

The count of this clone is one. The V call is TRBV7-2, the J call TRBJ1-3; weak D call: TRBD1 (5 bases). The V gene's germline CDR1 is SGHTA and CDR2 FQGNSA. V was trimmed by 2 bases and J by 4 bases, leaving 12 bases between them. The CDR3 is 15 residues long. The CDR3 DNA follows: TGTGCCAGCAGCTTAATGGTTGGGGACGGAAACACCATATATTTT. Translating gives CASSLMVGDGNTIYF.

The rearrangement joins TRBV10-3 to TRBJ2-2; 8 nucleotides align to TRBD2. Trimming took 8 bases from V and 0 from J; bases not matched to a gene: 5. This CDR3 is 15 amino acids long. The germline CDR1 and CDR2 sequences are ENHRY and SYGVKD. The CDR3 spells CAIPIAGSNTGELFF. The CDR3 DNA reads TGTGCCATCCCGATAGCGGGGTCGAACACCGGGGAGCTGTTTTTT.

The V call is TRBV19, the J call TRBJ2-2; D unresolved. CDR3 length: 14 residues. Between the trimmed V and J ends, which lost 6 bases and 8 bases, there was a span of 16 bases. Germline V gene data show CDR1 as LNHDA and CDR2 as SQIVND (reference sequence). This CDR3 reads CASSLTRQAGELFF. The CDR3 coding sequence is TGTGCCAGTAGCCTTACCCGGCAAGCTGGGGAGCTGTTTTTT. Using reference TRBV19 and TRBJ2-2 for the parts outside the CDR3, the full variable domain is DGGITQSPKYLFRKEGQNVTLSCEQNLNHDAMYWYRQDPGQGLRLIYYSQIVNDFQKGDIAEGYSVSREKKESFPLTVTSAQKNPTAFYLCASSLTRQAGELFFGEGSRLTVL.

The chain has TRBV6-2 or TRBV6-3 and TRBJ1-1, with 9 positions matching TRBD1. From germline, CDR1 is MNHEY and CDR2 SVGEGT. With V trimmed by 4 bases and J by 3 bases, 6 bases remained unmatched. CDR3 length: 15 amino acids. For the CDR3, the DNA is TGTGCCAGCAGTTCCCCGGGACAGGGAGACACTGAAGCTTTCTTT. Its protein is CASSSPGQGDTEAFF.

This chain links TRBV11-2 with TRBJ1-1; possible D gene TRBD1, 5 bases. V was trimmed by 1 base and J by 1 base, leaving 16 bases between them. The CDR3 runs to 17 residues. The germline V gene encodes CDR1 SGHAT and CDR2 FQNNGV. In nucleotides, the CDR3 is TGTGCCAGCAGCTTAGTCGTGACAGAGGGGAGGAACACTGAAGCTTTCTTT. Translated: CASSLVVTEGRNTEAFF.

V usage is TRBV5-1 and J usage is TRBJ1-4; the D gene is possibly TRBD1 (5 bases). The CDR3 consists of 14 residues. Germline CDR1 is SGHRS and CDR2 is YFSETQ. V lost 3 bases to trimming and J lost 8 bases, with 14 bases between them. The CDR3 protein is CASSSGGSGEKLFF. CDR3 coding DNA: TGCGCCAGCAGCTCCGGGGGAAGTGGGGAAAAACTGTTTTTT.

Only one count was recorded for this clone. The chain employs TRBV6-2 or TRBV6-3 and TRBJ2-3, with 12 bases fitting TRBD2. The junction had 7 bases not matched to a gene; V was cut back by 6 bases and J by 6 bases. The CDR3 is 15 amino acids. Germline CDR1 reads MNHEY; CDR2 reads SVGEGT. The CDR3 coding sequence is TGTGCCAGCAGCCAGACTAGCGGGAGAGGCGATACGCAGTATTTT. Translated: CASSQTSGRGDTQYF.

The rearrangement uses TRBV7-9 and TRBJ1-4; D gene ambiguous. CDR1 is SEHNR, CDR2 FQNEAQ, per germline (reference sequence). V was trimmed by 1 base and J by 10 bases, leaving 10 bases between them. This CDR3 has 13 residues. The CDR3 DNA reads as TGTGCCAGCAGCTTAGGGAGGGAGGGAAAACTGTTTTTT. It encodes CASSLGREGKLFF.

The rearrangement uses TRBV13 and TRBJ2-7; TRBD2 matches at 14 bases. This CDR3 is built from 17 residues. V was pared by 5 bases and J by 3 bases, with 9 bases of the junction left unmatched. CDR1 PRHDT and CDR2 FYEKMQ come from the germline V gene (reference sequence). The CDR3 region has the DNA TGTGCCAGCAGCCCTTGGGGACTAGCGGGAGACGGCTACGAGCAGTACTTC. Translating gives CASSPWGLAGDGYEQYF.

This clone was recorded only once. The J gene is TRBJ2-1, the V gene TRBV20-1, with D possibly TRBD2 on 5 matching bases. This CDR3 has 14 residues. Germline CDR1 DFQATT, CDR2 SNEGSKA (reference sequence). The V gene lost 3 bases and the J gene lost 0 bases, with 9 bases spanning the gap. CDR3 bases: TGCAGTGCTAGTTATGGGAGCTCCTACAATGAGCAGTTCTTC. Translated: CSASYGSSYNEQFF.

The CDR3 DNA follows: TGCGCCAGCAGCATGGGGAACGGCGCGGCAACCGGGGAGCTGTTTTTT. Protein product: CASSMGNGAATGELFF. V and J are TRBV5-1 and TRBJ2-2; D not resolved. V lost 4 bases to trimming and J lost 5 bases, with 18 bases between them. Germline CDR1 is SGHRS and CDR2 is YFSETQ. This CDR3 region has 16 residues. The variable domain in full, completed from reference TRBV5-1 and TRBJ2-2, reads KAGVTQTPRYLIKTRGQQVTLSCSPISGHRSVSWYQQTPGQGLQFLFEYFSETQRNKGNFPGRFSGRQFSNSRSEMNVSTLELGDSALYLCASSMGNGAATGELFFGEGSRLTVL.

The gene calls are TRBV7-3 and TRBJ2-1; possibly TRBD2 for D (5 bases). CDR1 and CDR2 from the germline V gene are SGHTA and FQGTGA. V was clipped by 0 bases and J by 8 bases, with 14 bases between them. This CDR3 contains 15 residues. CDR3 bases: TGTGCCAGCAGCTTAACGTTCAGAGGGATCGATGAGCAGTTCTTC. Translating gives CASSLTFRGIDEQFF.

The chain employs TRBV6-4 and TRBJ1-1; unclear D gene. The CDR3 has 13 residues. In germline, CDR1 is MRHNA, CDR2 SNTAGT. Trimming shortened V by 0 bases and J by 1 base, and 3 bases separated the two germline ends. The CDR3 bases are TGTGCCAGCAGTGACTCGGGGAACACTGAAGCTTTCTTT. As protein: CASSDSGNTEAFF.

V usage is TRBV7-2 and J usage is TRBJ1-2; the D is unclear. The CDR3 extends over 15 amino acids. In germline, CDR1 is SGHTA, CDR2 FQGNSA. Trimming took off 1 base at V and 8 bases at J, with 17 bases between the two ends. The CDR3 protein is CASSLGPANLRGYTF. CDR3 coding DNA: TGTGCCAGCAGCTTAGGTCCGGCCAACCTGAGGGGCTACACCTTC.

The chain couples TRBV19 to TRBJ2-1; 10 bases agree with TRBD2. Trimming cost V 5 bases and J 3 bases; bases outside gene matches: 7. Germline assignment: CDR1 LNHDA and CDR2 SQIVND (reference sequence). The CDR3 spans 16 residues. The chain's CDR3 is CASSRSSGGYYNEQFF. The CDR3 coding sequence is TGTGCCAGTAGTCGCTCTAGCGGGGGTTACTACAATGAGCAGTTCTTC. The full variable domain, with the rest looked up from reference TRBV19 and TRBJ2-1, is DGGITQSPKYLFRKEGQNVTLSCEQNLNHDAMYWYRQDPGQGLRLIYYSQIVNDFQKGDIAEGYSVSREKKESFPLTVTSAQKNPTAFYLCASSRSSGGYYNEQFFGPGTRLTVL.

The gene calls are TRBV11-3 and TRBJ2-1; 7 nucleotides line up with TRBD2. V dropped 0 bases and J dropped 5; count of bases not matched to a gene: 7. In germline, CDR1 is SGHNT, CDR2 YENEEA. The length of the CDR3 is 16 residues. DNA of the CDR3: TGTGCCAGCAGCTTAGAAGGACTAGGGTGGAACAATGAGCAGTTCTTC. Translated: CASSLEGLGWNNEQFF.

The chain is built from TRBV19 and TRBJ2-3, with TRBD2 matching over 9 bases. The CDR3 is made up of 14 amino acids. Germline CDR1 is LNHDA and CDR2 is SQIVND (reference sequence). J gave up 5 bases and V 7 bases, and 7 bases lay outside the gene matches. The CDR3 DNA is TGTGCCAGTAAAGTGGCGGGGGGGCGAGATACGCAGTATTTT. Its protein product is CASKVAGGRDTQYF.

This chain connects TRBV3-1 (or the pseudogene TRBV3-2) to TRBJ1-1; D not resolved. This CDR3 has 14 residues. V dropped 2 bases and J dropped 1 base, with 8 bases sitting between them. CDR1 is LGHDT and CDR2 is YNNKEL in the germline V gene (reference sequence). The CDR3 loop is CASSQNSGNTEAFF. As DNA, the CDR3 is TGTGCCAGCAGCCAAAACTCGGGGAACACTGAAGCTTTCTTT.

The V gene is TRBV5-4, the J gene TRBJ2-3; 10 bases line up with TRBD1. With 2 bases clipped from V and 6 bases from J, the junction kept 9 bases outside the gene matches. The length of the CDR3 is 16 residues. Germline-derived CDR1 and CDR2 are SGHNT and YYREEE (reference sequence). Here the CDR3 reads CASSLFGQGGGDTQYF. The CDR3 coding sequence is TGTGCCAGCAGCTTATTCGGACAGGGGGGCGGGGATACGCAGTATTTT.